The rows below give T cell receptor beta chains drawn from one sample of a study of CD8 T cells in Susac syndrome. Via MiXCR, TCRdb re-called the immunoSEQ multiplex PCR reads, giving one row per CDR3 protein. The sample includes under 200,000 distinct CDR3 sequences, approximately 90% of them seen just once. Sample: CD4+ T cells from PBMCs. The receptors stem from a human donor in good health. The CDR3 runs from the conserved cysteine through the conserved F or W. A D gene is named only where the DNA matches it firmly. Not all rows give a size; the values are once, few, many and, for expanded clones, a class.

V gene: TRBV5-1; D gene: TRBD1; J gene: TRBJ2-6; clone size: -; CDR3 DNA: TGCGCCAGCATTGCAGGGGGCACTGGGGCCAACGTCCTGACTTTC; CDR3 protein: CASIAGGTGANVLTF
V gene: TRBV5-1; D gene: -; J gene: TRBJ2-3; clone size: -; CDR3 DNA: TGCGCCAGCAGCTTGGGGCAGTGGAGCACAGATACGCAGTATTTT; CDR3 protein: CASSLGQWSTDTQYF
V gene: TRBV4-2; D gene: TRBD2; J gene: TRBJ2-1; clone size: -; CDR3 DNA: TGTGCCAGCAGCTGGGGTAGCGGGATATCCTACAATGAGCAGTTCTTC; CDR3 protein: CASSWGSGISYNEQFF
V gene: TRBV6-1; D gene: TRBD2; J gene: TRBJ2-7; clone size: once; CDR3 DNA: TGTGCCAGCAGACCCGGGACTAGCGGGAGTGGCTCCTACGAGCAGTACTTC; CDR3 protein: CASRPGTSGSGSYEQYF
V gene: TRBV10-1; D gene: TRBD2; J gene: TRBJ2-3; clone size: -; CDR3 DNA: TGCGCCACCTCGGGACTAGCGGGAGTTTCAGATACGCAGTATTTT; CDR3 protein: CATSGLAGVSDTQYF
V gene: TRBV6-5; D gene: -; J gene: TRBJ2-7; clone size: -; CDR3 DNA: TGTGCCAGCACCCCCGGAGGACACCACTACGAGCAGTACTTC; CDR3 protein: CASTPGGHHYEQYF
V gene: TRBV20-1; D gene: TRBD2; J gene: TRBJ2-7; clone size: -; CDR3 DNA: TGCAGTGCTAGAGATCCCGGGACTACTGGCGAGCAGTACTTC; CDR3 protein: CSARDPGTTGEQYF
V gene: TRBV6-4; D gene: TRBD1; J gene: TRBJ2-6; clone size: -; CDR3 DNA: TGTGCCAGCAGTGGGACAGGGGGCGCTGGGGCCAACGTCCTGACTTTC; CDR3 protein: CASSGTGGAGANVLTF
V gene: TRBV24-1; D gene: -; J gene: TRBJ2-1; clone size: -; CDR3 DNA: TGTGCCACCAGTGACCCCACGGACTCCTACAATGAGCAGTTCTTC; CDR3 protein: CATSDPTDSYNEQFF
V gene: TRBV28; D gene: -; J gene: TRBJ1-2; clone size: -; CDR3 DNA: TGTGCCAGCAGGCAGGTGAACTATGGCTACACCTTC; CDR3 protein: CASRQVNYGYTF
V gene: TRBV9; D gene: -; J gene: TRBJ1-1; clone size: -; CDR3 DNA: TGTGCCAGCAGCGTAGGGGCGTCACCCTACCTCACTGAAGCTTTCTTT; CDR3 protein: CASSVGASPYLTEAFF
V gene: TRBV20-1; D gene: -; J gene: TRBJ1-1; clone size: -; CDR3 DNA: TGCAGTGGCGGACAGAAGAACACTGAAGCTTTCTTT; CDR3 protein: CSGGQKNTEAFF
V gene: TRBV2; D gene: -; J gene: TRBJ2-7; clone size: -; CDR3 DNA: TGTGCCAGCAGTGTAAACTTCTACGAGCAGTACTTC; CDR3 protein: CASSVNFYEQYF
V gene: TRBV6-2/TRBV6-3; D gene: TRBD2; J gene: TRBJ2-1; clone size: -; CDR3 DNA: TGTGCCAGCAGTACGGTTAAGCGGGGGGTAAGCTCCTACAATGAGCAGTTCTTC; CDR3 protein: CASSTVKRGVSSYNEQFF
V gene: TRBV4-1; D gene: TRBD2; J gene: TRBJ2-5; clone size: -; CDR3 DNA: TGCGCCAGCAGCCAAGACGCCGGGACTAGCGGGGGACACCAGTACTTC; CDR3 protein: CASSQDAGTSGGHQYF
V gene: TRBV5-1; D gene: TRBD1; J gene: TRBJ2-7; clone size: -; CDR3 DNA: TGCGCCAGCAGCCTCAGGGGGCTTGAGTACGAGCAGTACTTC; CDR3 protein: CASSLRGLEYEQYF
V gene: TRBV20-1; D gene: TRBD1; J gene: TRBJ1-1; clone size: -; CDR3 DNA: TGCAGTGCTCCGACTAGGGACAGGGGGCTCACTGAAGCTTTCTTT; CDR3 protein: CSAPTRDRGLTEAFF
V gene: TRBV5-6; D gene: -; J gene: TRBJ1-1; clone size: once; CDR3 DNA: TGTGCCAGCAGCTTGGTGTGGGGCACTGAAGCTTTCTTT; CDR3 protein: CASSLVWGTEAFF
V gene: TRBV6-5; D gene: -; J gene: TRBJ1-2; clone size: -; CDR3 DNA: TGTGCCAGCAGTTACTCGCAGGGCAGGGCTGGCTACACCTTC; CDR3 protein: CASSYSQGRAGYTF
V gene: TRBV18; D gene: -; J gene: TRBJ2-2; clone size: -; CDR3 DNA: TGTGCCAGCTCACCAGGAGGCGACACCGGGGAGCTGTTTTTT; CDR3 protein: CASSPGGDTGELFF
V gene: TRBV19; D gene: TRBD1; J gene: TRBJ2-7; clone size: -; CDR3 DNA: TGTGCCAGTTGGGGGACAGGGACCTACGAGCAGTACTTC; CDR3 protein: CASWGTGTYEQYF
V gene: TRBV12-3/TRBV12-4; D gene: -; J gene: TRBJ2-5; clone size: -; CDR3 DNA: TGTGCCAGCAGTTTTGGGTCAGGAGCGTACCAAGAGACCCAGTACTTC; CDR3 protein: CASSFGSGAYQETQYF
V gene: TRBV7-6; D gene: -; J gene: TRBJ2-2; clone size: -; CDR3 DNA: TGTGCCAGCAGCTTAGATTGGCTAAACACCGGGGAGCTGTTTTTT; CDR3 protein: CASSLDWLNTGELFF
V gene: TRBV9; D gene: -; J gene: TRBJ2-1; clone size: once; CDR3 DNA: TGTGCCAGCAGCGTAGGACAGGCACGAAACAATGAGCAGTTCTTC; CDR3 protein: CASSVGQARNNEQFF
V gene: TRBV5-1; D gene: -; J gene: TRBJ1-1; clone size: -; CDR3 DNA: TGCGCCAGCAGCTTGGGGAACCGGGACGACACTGAAGCTTTCTTT; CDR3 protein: CASSLGNRDDTEAFF
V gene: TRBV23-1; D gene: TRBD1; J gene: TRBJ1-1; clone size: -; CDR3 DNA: TGCGCCAGCACAGGGGGCGAGGACACTGAAGCTTTCTTT; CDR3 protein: CASTGGEDTEAFF
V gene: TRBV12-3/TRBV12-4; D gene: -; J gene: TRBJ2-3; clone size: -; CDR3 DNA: TGTGCCAGCATCTATTCCGGGACCCGGCGTCATACGCAGTATTTT; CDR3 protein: CASIYSGTRRHTQYF
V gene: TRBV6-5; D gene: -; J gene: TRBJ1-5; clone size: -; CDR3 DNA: TGTGCCAGCAGTTACAGGGCTGGCAATCAGCCCCAGCATTTT; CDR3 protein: CASSYRAGNQPQHF
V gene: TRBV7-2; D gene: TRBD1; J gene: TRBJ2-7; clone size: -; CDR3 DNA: TGTGCCAGCAGCCACTGGGACAGGGACTACTACGAGCAGTACTTC; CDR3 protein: CASSHWDRDYYEQYF
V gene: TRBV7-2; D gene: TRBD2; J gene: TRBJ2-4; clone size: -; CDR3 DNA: TGTGCCAGCAGCTTAGAGGTAGCGGGGGGCTTGGCCAAAAACATTCAGTACTTC; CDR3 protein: CASSLEVAGGLAKNIQYF
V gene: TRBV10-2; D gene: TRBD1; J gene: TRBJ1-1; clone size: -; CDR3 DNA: TGCGCCAGCAGTGAATGGTCGGGACAGGACACTGAAGCTTTCTTT; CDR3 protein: CASSEWSGQDTEAFF
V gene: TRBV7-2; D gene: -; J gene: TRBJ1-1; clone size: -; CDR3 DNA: TGTGCCAGCAGCTCCCAACCGATCAAGAACACTGAAGCTTTCTTT; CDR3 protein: CASSSQPIKNTEAFF